The 20 T cell receptor beta chains given below trace back to one sample, sequenced in a study of cytomegalovirus exposure and HLA in healthy donors. This table comes from immunoSEQ multiplex PCR, and its TCRdb copy is limited to in-frame clones, with some not included. The sample carries approximately 50,000 clones, approximately 85% recorded once. Sequencing was performed on PBMCs. These receptors originate from a woman aged 30 to 39 in good health and CMV-seronegative.

Here the CDR3 DNA reads TGTGCCAGCAGCGATAGGGGCGGAGAGGAGCAGTTCTTC. Translated, it gives CASSDRGGEEQFF. The genes are TRBV7-9 and TRBJ2-1, with D perhaps TRBD1 (5 bases). The ends were cut back, 5 bases at V and 10 bases at J, with 15 bases in the middle. Germline lookup yields CDR1 SEHNR and CDR2 FQNEAQ (reference sequence). This CDR3 spans 13 amino acids.

The chain employs TRBV10-1 and TRBJ1-1; no firm D call. The CDR3 runs 16 residues. Germline V CDR1 and CDR2: WNHNN, SYGVQD (reference sequence). Trimming removed 8 bases from V and 0 bases from J, with 19 bases in between. Here the CDR3 DNA reads TGCGCCAGCCATCTCGACCTCGGGTGCATGAACACTGAAGCTTTCTTT. Translation: CASHLDLGCMNTEAFF.

The chain joins TRBV27 to TRBJ2-5; D is unclear. V dropped 1 base and J dropped 4 bases, with 13 bases sitting between them. The CDR3 totals 15 residues. The germline CDR1 and CDR2 sequences are MNHEY and SMNVEV (reference sequence). CDR3 sequence reads: CASSLFASSRETQYF. Here the CDR3 DNA reads TGTGCCAGCAGTTTATTCGCGTCTAGTCGAGAGACCCAGTACTTC.

The V and J genes are TRBV30 and TRBJ1-2; D is perhaps TRBD1 (5 bases). V was cut by 1 base and J by 4 bases, with 13 bases left in between. Germline values: CDR1 GTSNPN, CDR2 SVGIG (reference sequence). The CDR3 runs to 14 residues. This chain's CDR3 is CAWSGTPIFYGYTF. CDR3 DNA: TGTGCCTGGAGTGGGACACCGATTTTCTATGGCTACACCTTC.

This clone appeared a single time. The chain combines TRBV6-5 with TRBJ1-1; maybe TRBD1 (6 bases). V was cut by 2 bases and J by 8 bases, with 18 bases left in between. Germline V lookup: CDR1 MNHEY, CDR2 SVGAGI. This CDR3 comprises 15 residues. This chain's CDR3 is CASSYGGGRPSEAFF. DNA of the CDR3: TGTGCCAGCAGTTACGGCGGGGGCAGACCATCGGAAGCTTTCTTT.

The chain is built from TRBV19 and TRBJ2-7; 7 bases map to TRBD1. Germline-derived CDR1 and CDR2 are LNHDA and SQIVND (reference sequence). There are 14 residues in the CDR3. V trimming: 7 bases; J trimming: 6 bases; junction bases outside the gene matches: 12. CDR3 residues: CASTLRQGHGEQYF. As DNA, the CDR3 is TGTGCCAGTACGTTAAGACAGGGCCATGGCGAGCAGTACTTC.

J is TRBJ2-5 and V is TRBV5-1, with D perhaps matching TRBD2 (6 bases). CDR3 length equals 15 residues. Trimming stripped 4 bases from V and 1 base from J, with 14 bases between. Germline lookup yields CDR1 SGHRS and CDR2 YFSETQ. CDR3 region: CASSPSGQTQETQYF. In DNA, the CDR3 is TGCGCCAGCAGCCCCAGCGGGCAAACCCAAGAGACCCAGTACTTC.

The gene calls are TRBV25-1 and TRBJ2-7, with 8 bases aligning to TRBD2. This CDR3 spans 15 amino acids. Germline V gene sequence: CDR1 MGHDK, CDR2 SYGVNS. Germline trimming cut 5 bases from V and 4 bases from J; bases unmatched to any gene: 10. CDR3 in DNA: TGTGCCAGCAGTCCGACGGGAGGGTCGGTATACGAGCAGTACTTC. Its translation is CASSPTGGSVYEQYF.

This sequence joins TRBV29-1 and TRBJ2-3, with 8 bases fitting TRBD2. J gave up 3 bases and V 6 bases, and 2 bases lay outside the gene matches. The CDR3 is made up of 12 amino acids. CDR1 SQVTM and CDR2 ANQGSEA come from the germline V gene. The CDR3 reads CSVTGGTDTQYF. Here the CDR3 DNA reads TGCAGCGTCACGGGGGGGACAGATACGCAGTATTTT.

The chain employs TRBV19 and TRBJ1-5; TRBD1 matches at 7 bases. With V trimmed by 11 bases and J by 3 bases, 10 bases remained unmatched. The germline gives CDR1 LNHDA, CDR2 SQIVND (reference sequence). The CDR3 is 14 residues long. CDR3: CASERDRNNQPQHF. The DNA of the CDR3 is TGTGCCTCAGAGAGGGACAGAAACAATCAGCCCCAGCATTTT.

This clone has only one observation. The chain has TRBV27 and TRBJ2-3; 11 bases fit TRBD2. V lost 9 bases, J lost 6 bases, and 11 bases stayed unmatched. CDR1 is MNHEY and CDR2 is SMNVEV in the germline V gene (reference sequence). The CDR3 contains 15 residues. CDR3 in amino acids: CASAPLAGVSDTQYF. CDR3 sequence (DNA): TGTGCCAGTGCCCCACTAGCGGGAGTTTCTGATACGCAGTATTTT.

This clone occurred once. The chain joins TRBV9 to TRBJ1-1; maybe TRBD1 (6 bases). V was trimmed by 2 bases and J by 8 bases, leaving 13 bases between them. Germline V gene sequence: CDR1 SGDLS, CDR2 YYNGEE. The CDR3 has 13 amino acids. CDR3 sequence reads: CASSVPGAPEAFF. CDR3 sequence (DNA): TGTGCCAGCAGCGTTCCAGGGGCACCCGAAGCTTTCTTT.

The gene calls are TRBV15 and TRBJ2-6; D is unclear. The CDR3 contains 15 residues. The germline V gene encodes CDR1 LNHNV and CDR2 YYDKDF (reference sequence). The V gene lost 8 bases and the J gene lost 0 bases, with 11 bases spanning the gap. CDR3 bases: TGTGCCACCGCCCCACACCGCTCTGGGGCCAACGTCCTGACTTTC. It is translated as CATAPHRSGANVLTF.

The rearrangement uses TRBV27 and TRBJ1-1; D possibly corresponds to TRBD1 (5 bases). The CDR3 runs to 15 residues. The V end was cut by 2 bases, the J end by 1 base, with 11 bases between. Germline V gives CDR1 MNHEY, CDR2 SMNVEV (reference sequence). The CDR3 here is CASSLGGVANTEAFF. The CDR3 DNA follows: TGTGCCAGCAGTTTAGGGGGGGTAGCGAACACTGAAGCTTTCTTT.

V and J are TRBV5-1 and TRBJ1-1, with D perhaps TRBD1 (6 bases). The germline V gene has CDR1 SGHRS and CDR2 YFSETQ. V lost 5 bases and J 6 bases, leaving 17 bases between the germline ends. This CDR3 is 14 amino acids long. CDR3 DNA sequence: TGCGCCAGCAGACCTTATACAGGGTTCCCTGAAGCTTTCTTT. This codes for CASRPYTGFPEAFF.

The gene calls are TRBV7-9 and TRBJ2-7; 7 bases match TRBD1. Germline V gene data show CDR1 as SEHNR and CDR2 as FQNEAQ (reference sequence). This CDR3 has 15 amino acids. V lost 4 bases to trimming and J lost 0 bases; unmatched junction nucleotides: 6. The CDR3 DNA reads as TGTGCCAGCAGCTCCTTAAGGGACAGCTCCTACGAGCAGTACTTC. It specifies CASSSLRDSSYEQYF.

The chain uses TRBV5-1 and TRBJ2-5; a weak D match, TRBD2 (5 bases). Trimming stripped 4 bases from V and 5 bases from J, with 15 bases between. Germline lookup yields CDR1 SGHRS and CDR2 YFSETQ. The CDR3 runs to 14 residues. Written as DNA, the CDR3 is TGCGCCAGCAGCCTAATTTCCTCGGGGGAGACCCAGTACTTC. Its protein product is CASSLISSGETQYF.

The gene calls are TRBV11-2 and TRBJ1-1; 7 nucleotides match TRBD1. The germline V gene encodes CDR1 SGHAT and CDR2 FQNNGV. The CDR3 contains 14 residues. V lost 3 bases to trimming and J lost 3 bases; unmatched junction nucleotides: 4. CDR3 amino acids: CASSLRGRDTEAFF. The DNA for the CDR3 is TGTGCCAGCAGCTTGAGGGGGCGCGACACTGAAGCTTTCTTT.

The chain links TRBV10-2 to TRBJ2-7, with 15 bases matching TRBD2. The V gene's germline CDR1 is WSHSY and CDR2 SAAADI. CDR3 length equals 17 residues. V dropped 0 bases and J dropped 6; count of bases not matched to a gene: 6. In DNA, the CDR3 is TGCGCCAGCAGTGAGTCACAATGGACTAGCGGGAGGGCCGAGCAGTACTTC. It specifies CASSESQWTSGRAEQYF.

The count of this clone is one. This sequence joins TRBV27 and TRBJ2-1; 8 nucleotides match TRBD2. Trimming at V came to 3 bases and at J to 8 bases, leaving 12 bases not matched to a gene. The CDR3 totals 16 residues. Germline V lookup: CDR1 MNHEY, CDR2 SMNVEV (reference sequence). CDR3 nucleotides: TGTGCCAGCAGTTTTGAGGCGGGACTAGGGTTCTATGAGCAGTTCTTC. Translating it yields CASSFEAGLGFYEQFF.